This T cell receptor beta chain was sequenced during a study of blood T cell repertoires in COVID-19. About the research overall: Donors in the United States, Italy and Spain gave samples during acute or convalescent COVID-19. From T cells, B-cell-depleted T cells, or PBMCs came the material, which was cDNA or gDNA.

Original processing methods: By means of reference gene primer amplification, nucleated cell counts were estimated. The data were produced by immunoSEQ multiplex PCR, yet TCRdb's version contains in-frame clones alone and is incomplete. Clone size and the V and J calls come from that table; the DNA yielded D and trimming. Here the sample spans about 110,000 clones, about four fifths being singletons. This clone was counted a few times. Germline V gene sequence: CDR1 SNHLY, CDR2 FYNNEI. This CDR3 spans 17 amino acids. The V end was cut by 5 bases, the J end by 0 bases, with 17 bases between. What was sequenced was peripheral blood. The rearrangement links TRBV2 to TRBJ2-4; a possible D gene is TRBD1 (5 bases). The TCR sequence derives from a man aged 80 or over with acute or convalescent COVID-19. Here the CDR3 DNA reads TGTGCCAGCAGTCCGGCCCGACAGTCTCTAGCCAAAAACATTCAGTACTTC. It codes for CASSPARQSLAKNIQYF.